Following are 11 T cell receptor beta chains from one sample sequenced in a study of technical replicates of blood from several donors. This table comes from immunoSEQ multiplex PCR, and its TCRdb copy is limited to in-frame clones, with some not included. The sample yields roughly 90,000 clones, approximately 93% seen once. The sample consisted of T cells isolated from PBMCs. All receptors derive from a human donor in good health.

CDR3 residues: CASSLAGTGAYEQYF. The DNA of the CDR3 is TGTGCCAGCAGCTTAGCCGGGACAGGGGCCTACGAGCAGTACTTC. V and J are TRBV11-2 and TRBJ2-7; 10 bases fit TRBD1. Trimming cost V 1 base and J 2 bases; bases outside gene matches: 2. Germline V CDR1 and CDR2: SGHAT, FQNNGV. The CDR3 contains 15 residues. Supplemented by reference TRBV11-2 and TRBJ2-7, the full variable domain reads EAGVAQSPRYKIIEKRQSVAFWCNPISGHATLYWYQQILGQGPKLLIQFQNNGVVDDSQLPKDRFSAERLKGVDSTLKIQPAKLEDSAVYLCASSLAGTGAYEQYFGPGTRLTVT.

The CDR3 DNA sequence: TGTGCCAGCAGCTTAGATGGATTTAGGGTAACTAGCGGGGATAATGAGCAGTTCTTC. Its translation: CASSLDGFRVTSGDNEQFF. This chain links TRBV7-2 with TRBJ2-1, with TRBD2 matching over 10 bases. Germline loops: CDR1 SGHTA, CDR2 FQGNSA. The CDR3 covers 19 residues. The J segment lost 7 bases and the V segment lost 1 base, leaving 16 bases of the junction unmatched.

V and J are TRBV28 and TRBJ2-7, with D tentatively TRBD1 (5 bases). Germline V gene data show CDR1 as MDHEN and CDR2 as SYDVKM. Trimming took off 11 bases at V and 1 base at J, with 15 bases between the two ends. The CDR3 is 13 amino acids. The CDR3 reads CAGSSGPSYEQYF. In DNA form, the CDR3 reads TGTGCCGGCTCGTCAGGGCCATCCTACGAGCAGTACTTC.

V is TRBV5-4 and J is TRBJ2-7; 10 bases fit TRBD1. The CDR3 contains 15 residues. J gave up 5 bases and V 1 base, and 6 bases lay outside the gene matches. Germline CDR1 reads SGHNT; CDR2 reads YYREEE (reference sequence). Written as DNA, the CDR3 is TGTGCCAGCAGCTTGAAAGGGACAGGGGACAACGAGCAGTACTTC. Its translation is CASSLKGTGDNEQYF.

The chain recombines TRBV11-2 with TRBJ2-3; D possibly corresponds to TRBD1 (6 bases). Per the germline V gene, CDR1 is SGHAT and CDR2 is FQNNGV. V dropped 5 bases and J dropped 5 bases, with 14 bases sitting between them. CDR3 length: 14 residues. The CDR3: CASSPDRPLDTQYF. DNA of the CDR3: TGTGCCAGCAGCCCCGACAGGCCGTTAGATACGCAGTATTTT.

This chain uses TRBV6-5 with TRBJ2-2; D is perhaps TRBD2 (6 bases). The CDR3 extends over 13 amino acids. Deletions cut 5 bases from V and 6 bases from J, with 10 bases between. CDR1 is MNHEY and CDR2 is SVGAGI in the germline V gene. In nucleotides, the CDR3 is TGTGCCAGCAGTAGGGACTCGCCCGGGGAGCTGTTTTTT. Its protein product is CASSRDSPGELFF.

The V call is TRBV11-2, the J call TRBJ2-5, with 9 bases lining up with TRBD1. V was clipped by 2 bases and J by 2 bases; unmatched bases: 6. Germline V CDR1 and CDR2: SGHAT, FQNNGV. There are 16 residues in the CDR3. In DNA form, the CDR3 reads TGTGCCAGCAGCTTAACAGGGGGCGCAGGTCAAGAGACCCAGTACTTC. Translated: CASSLTGGAGQETQYF.

This sequence joins TRBV29-1 and TRBJ2-2; 10 positions match TRBD1. The V gene end was trimmed by 4 bases and the J gene end by 6 bases; junction bases not matched to a gene: 5. This CDR3 is 14 amino acids long. The V gene's germline CDR1 is SQVTM and CDR2 ANQGSEA. The CDR3 protein is CSVGRQGASGELFF. In DNA, the CDR3 is TGCAGCGTTGGGCGACAGGGGGCGTCCGGGGAGCTGTTTTTT.

A single count supports this clone. V is TRBV5-1 and J is TRBJ1-4; 7 nucleotides agree with TRBD1. This CDR3 is 16 amino acids long. The J segment lost 4 bases and the V segment lost 0 bases, leaving 6 bases of the junction unmatched. From germline, CDR1 is SGHRS and CDR2 YFSETQ. CDR3 nucleotide sequence: TGCGCCAGCAGCTTGGGGGACAGCAGCCATAATGAAAAACTGTTTTTT. Encoded protein: CASSLGDSSHNEKLFF.

The chain is built from TRBV4-1 and TRBJ1-2; tentatively, D is TRBD1 (5 bases). The V and J ends lost 1 base and 4 bases respectively, with 16 bases between them. The CDR3 consists of 16 residues. The germline V gene has CDR1 MGHRA and CDR2 YSYEKL. CDR3 sequence (DNA): TGCGCCAGCAGCCAAGTTCGGGCAGGGATGACCTATGGCTACACCTTC. This gives the protein CASSQVRAGMTYGYTF.

The CDR3 loop reads CASSETSGSYEQYF. CDR3 DNA sequence: TGTGCCAGCAGTGAAACGTCGGGATCCTACGAGCAGTACTTC. The rearrangement uses TRBV2 and TRBJ2-7, with D possibly TRBD2 on 5 matching bases. CDR1 and CDR2 (germline): SNHLY, FYNNEI. The CDR3 is 14 amino acids. The V gene lost 2 bases and the J gene lost 1 base, with 9 bases spanning the gap.